The 24 T cell receptor beta chains below were found in one sample sequenced in a study of cytomegalovirus exposure and HLA in healthy donors. Primers included in the PCR were 60 Vbeta and 13 Jbeta primers. Clones were sequenced by immunoSEQ multiplex PCR, and TCRdb holds only the in-frame ones, with some missing. The data hold roughly 36,000 clones, with about 80% observed a single time. The sequenced sample consisted of PBMCs. The receptors derive from a male donor in good health and CMV-seronegative.

This chain uses TRBV6-5 with TRBJ2-3; D not resolved. Trimming took off 6 bases at V and 0 bases at J, with 10 bases between the two ends. In germline, CDR1 is MNHEY, CDR2 SVGAGI. The length of the CDR3 is 14 residues. The CDR3 nucleotides read TGTGCCAGCAGCCGGGTAGCTAGCACAGATACGCAGTATTTT. Protein product: CASSRVASTDTQYF.

This clone was recorded a few times. This chain joins TRBV27 and TRBJ1-5; a weak D match, TRBD1 (5 bases). Deletions cut 0 bases from V and 4 bases from J, with 10 bases between. Germline V lookup: CDR1 MNHEY, CDR2 SMNVEV (reference sequence). The CDR3 length is 15 residues. CDR3 amino acids: CASSLSAGKNQPQHF. CDR3 in DNA: TGTGCCAGCAGTTTATCTGCAGGGAAAAATCAGCCCCAGCATTTT.

The V call is TRBV30, the J call TRBJ2-7, with TRBD2 identical over 11 bases. The CDR3 spans 15 residues. After removal of 5 bases from V and 0 bases from J, the junction contained 6 bases not matched to a gene. The germline V gene has CDR1 GTSNPN and CDR2 SVGIG (reference sequence). The CDR3 DNA sequence: TGTGCCTGGGGACTAGCGGGTACCAGCTCCTACGAGCAGTACTTC. Its protein product is CAWGLAGTSSYEQYF.

The gene calls are TRBV9 and TRBJ1-1; D unclear. The CDR3 is 13 residues long. Looked up from germline, CDR1 is SGDLS and CDR2 is YYNGEE. V was cut by 2 bases and J by 0 bases, with 5 bases left in between. DNA of the CDR3: TGTGCCAGCAGCGTGGCCCTGAACACTGAAGCTTTCTTT. Translated, it gives CASSVALNTEAFF.

In this sample, this clone turned up a few times. The V call is TRBV29-1, the J call TRBJ2-7; no definite D call. This CDR3 has 14 residues. V was shortened by 7 bases and J by 2 bases, with 18 bases between the two germline ends. Germline assignment: CDR1 SQVTM and CDR2 ANQGSEA. The CDR3 loop is CSATSREYPYEQYF. The CDR3 DNA is TGCAGCGCAACCTCTCGAGAGTATCCCTACGAGCAGTACTTC.

The sample holds a few counts of this clone. This chain connects TRBV5-1 to TRBJ1-1, with D perhaps matching TRBD1 (6 bases). V was clipped by 4 bases and J by 1 base, with 11 bases between them. Germline assignment: CDR1 SGHRS and CDR2 YFSETQ. The CDR3 covers 14 residues. CDR3 DNA sequence: TGCGCCAGCAGCCAACAGGGCCCGAACACTGAAGCTTTCTTT. It codes for CASSQQGPNTEAFF.

The chain uses TRBV25-1 and TRBJ1-1; D might be TRBD1 (5 bases). The germline gives CDR1 MGHDK, CDR2 SYGVNS. This CDR3 is 15 amino acids long. V gave up 2 bases and J gave up 1 base, with 11 bases separating them. The CDR3 is CASSEGWGGNTEAFF. As DNA, the CDR3 is TGTGCCAGCAGTGAAGGGTGGGGGGGGAACACTGAAGCTTTCTTT.

This chain joins TRBV7-2 and TRBJ1-6; D is uncertain. The CDR3 extends over 16 amino acids. V dropped 5 bases and J dropped 7 bases, with 18 bases sitting between them. Germline V gives CDR1 SGHTA, CDR2 FQGNSA. CDR3 sequence (DNA): TGTGCCAGCAGCGAATTCCGACGGGGTTTGAATTCACCCCTCCACTTT. This translates into CASSEFRRGLNSPLHF.

This chain uses TRBV6-1 with TRBJ1-3; D ambiguous. The ends were cut back, 3 bases at V and 0 bases at J, with 9 bases in the middle. The CDR3 spans 15 residues. Germline V lookup: CDR1 MNHNS, CDR2 SASEGT. In nucleotides, the CDR3 is TGTGCCAGCAGTGAGGCGGGGAACTCTGGAAACACCATATATTTT. This codes for CASSEAGNSGNTIYF.

The J gene is TRBJ2-7, the V gene TRBV2; 7 nucleotides agree with TRBD2. The CDR3 consists of 12 residues. V gave up 8 bases and J gave up 3 bases; unmatched junction bases: 4. Germline V gene lookup returns CDR1 SNHLY and CDR2 FYNNEI. The CDR3 loop is CASHGGGYEQYF. Written as DNA, the CDR3 is TGTGCCAGCCATGGGGGGGGCTACGAGCAGTACTTC.

The chain has TRBV7-9 and TRBJ1-5; D ambiguous. V was shortened by 5 bases and J by 5 bases, with 10 bases between the two germline ends. Germline V gene lookup returns CDR1 SEHNR and CDR2 FQNEAQ (reference sequence). CDR3 length equals 13 residues. Here the CDR3 DNA reads TGTGCCAGCAGCCTAAGGGAGGATCAGCCCCAGCATTTT. Its protein is CASSLREDQPQHF.

This sequence joins TRBV6-5 and TRBJ1-1, with D possibly being TRBD1 (5 bases). The V gene's germline CDR1 is MNHEY and CDR2 SVGAGI. The CDR3 has 14 amino acids. V lost 2 bases to trimming and J lost 6 bases, with 13 bases between them. This CDR3 reads CASSYDGPGAEAFF. The CDR3 nucleotides read TGTGCCAGCAGTTACGATGGGCCGGGGGCTGAAGCTTTCTTT.

The CDR3 DNA reads as TGTGCCAGCAGCAAGACAGACGGTTTCGAAAAACTGTTTTTT. Protein: CASSKTDGFEKLFF. The V gene is TRBV5-4, the J gene TRBJ1-4; D possibly corresponds to TRBD1 (5 bases). CDR1 SGHNT and CDR2 YYREEE come from the germline V gene (reference sequence). Trimming removed 4 bases from V and 8 bases from J, with 15 bases in between. This CDR3 is built from 14 residues.

The CDR3 DNA follows: TGCGCCAGCAGAGAGGACAGTTGGGACACCATATATTTT. Its translation: CASREDSWDTIYF. The rearrangement links TRBV10-2 to TRBJ1-3, with D possibly TRBD1 on 6 matching bases. This CDR3 region has 13 residues. Germline CDR1 and CDR2: WSHSY and SAAADI. Trimming shortened V by 6 bases and J by 8 bases, and 14 bases separated the two germline ends.

The CDR3 loop is CASSTGGGTRTEAFF. The CDR3 coding sequence is TGTGCCAGCAGCACGGGGGGAGGGACACGGACTGAAGCTTTCTTT. V gene TRBV6-5 combines with J gene TRBJ1-1; possible D gene TRBD1, 6 bases. The CDR3 runs 15 residues. The germline V and J ends were trimmed by 6 bases and 5 bases, with 19 bases remaining between them. From germline, CDR1 is MNHEY and CDR2 SVGAGI.

CDR3 sequence reads: CASSLGRVGNTIYF. In DNA, the CDR3 is TGTGCCAGCAGCTTGGGCAGGGTTGGAAACACCATATATTTT. V is TRBV5-6 and J is TRBJ1-3; a weak D match, TRBD1 (5 bases). Germline V gene sequence: CDR1 SGHDT, CDR2 YYEEEE. This CDR3 contains 14 residues. Trimming stripped 0 bases from V and 3 bases from J, with 7 bases between.

The rearrangement joins TRBV4-1 to TRBJ1-1; weak D call: TRBD1 (6 bases). The CDR3 totals 14 residues. Germline V CDR1 and CDR2: MGHRA, YSYEKL. The germline V and J ends were trimmed by 3 bases and 1 base, with 9 bases remaining between them. The CDR3 reads CASSHGQWNTEAFF. CDR3 nucleotide sequence: TGCGCCAGCAGCCACGGACAGTGGAACACTGAAGCTTTCTTT.

This clone was seen just once. The CDR3 is CASNYGGDEQYF. Written as DNA, the CDR3 is TGTGCCAGCAACTATGGGGGGGACGAGCAGTACTTC. The rearrangement joins TRBV6-1 to TRBJ2-7; TRBD2 aligns across 7 bases. The CDR3 loop spans 12 amino acids. The germline gives CDR1 MNHNS, CDR2 SASEGT. V lost 7 bases and J lost 5; bases outside the gene matches: 5.

V gene TRBV27 combines with J gene TRBJ2-2, with 9 bases identical to TRBD1. This CDR3 has 14 amino acids. The J segment lost 4 bases and the V segment lost 6 bases, leaving 3 bases of the junction unmatched. Germline values: CDR1 MNHEY, CDR2 SMNVEV (reference sequence). This CDR3 reads CASRDRGSTGELFF. The CDR3 bases are TGTGCCAGCAGGGACAGGGGATCCACCGGGGAGCTGTTTTTT.

V usage is TRBV6-5 and J usage is TRBJ2-3; D gene uncertain. Per the germline V gene, CDR1 is MNHEY and CDR2 is SVGAGI. V was shortened by 1 base and J by 6 bases, with 11 bases between the two germline ends. The CDR3 is 14 amino acids. Here the CDR3 reads CASSYLGSTDTQYF. DNA for the CDR3: TGTGCCAGCAGTTACTTGGGCTCCACGGATACGCAGTATTTT.

The CDR3 DNA reads as TGTGCCAGCAGTGTAGTTGGGGGCGGGCAGTACTTC. This translates into CASSVVGGGQYF. The chain recombines TRBV27 with TRBJ2-7; TRBD1 might be the D (6 bases). CDR1 is MNHEY, CDR2 SMNVEV, per germline (reference sequence). V was cut by 5 bases and J by 9 bases, with 14 bases left in between. The CDR3 runs 12 residues.

The chain is built from TRBV6-1 and TRBJ2-7; tentatively, D is TRBD1 (6 bases). Deletions cut 6 bases from V and 7 bases from J, with 19 bases between. CDR3 length: 14 amino acids. Germline CDR1 is MNHNS and CDR2 is SASEGT. Here the CDR3 DNA reads TGTGCCAGCAGATTTGGGCAGGGGTCGTGGGAGCAGTACTTC. Encoded protein: CASRFGQGSWEQYF.

This clone appeared once. The rearrangement links TRBV19 to TRBJ1-6, with D unresolved. The CDR3 consists of 14 residues. Trimming shortened V by 2 bases and J by 10 bases, and 12 bases separated the two germline ends. Germline V gene data show CDR1 as LNHDA and CDR2 as SQIVND (reference sequence). Written as DNA, the CDR3 is TGTGCCAGTAGTATACCGGTATCGGGGTCACCCCTCCACTTT. This sequence encodes CASSIPVSGSPLHF.

The chain combines TRBV28 with TRBJ1-3; maybe TRBD1 (5 bases). The CDR3 extends over 14 amino acids. The germline V gene has CDR1 MDHEN and CDR2 SYDVKM. V lost 8 bases, J lost 1 base, and 12 bases lay in between. The CDR3 sequence is CASAPGQSGNTIYF. DNA for the CDR3: TGTGCCAGCGCACCAGGACAATCTGGAAACACCATATATTTT.